This record concerns one T cell receptor (beta chain) sequence. The antigen remains undetermined. The data stem from a study of OX40 agonist ivuxolimab in advanced cancers. Study overall: Patients got intravenous ivuxolimab at 0.01 to 10 mg/kg every 2 weeks. Findings and caveats of the study: Doses of 0.1 to 3.0 mg/kg were accompanied by clonal expansion of CD4+ and CD8+ blood T cells by week 6.

Clones were read by immunoSEQ multiplex PCR, and TCRdb kept only the in-frame ones, dropping some. The sample includes about 46,000 clones, 70% to 90% of them seen just once. Trimming took 1 base from V and 7 from J, leaving 14 bases between them. The CDR3 consists of 14 residues. CDR1 is SGHTA and CDR2 is FQGTGA in the germline V gene. Sequencing used CD4+ or CD8+ T cells sorted from blood, obtained in a trial of the OX40 agonist ivuxolimab. This TCR was recovered from an adult with an advanced solid tumor such as melanoma, head and neck, liver or kidney cancer. This chain links TRBV7-3 with TRBJ2-7; D tentatively fits TRBD1 or TRBD2 (6 bases each). The DNA of the CDR3 is TGTGCCAGCAGCTTAAACCCAGGGGCGGGGGAGCAGTACTTC. Its translation: CASSLNPGAGEQYF.